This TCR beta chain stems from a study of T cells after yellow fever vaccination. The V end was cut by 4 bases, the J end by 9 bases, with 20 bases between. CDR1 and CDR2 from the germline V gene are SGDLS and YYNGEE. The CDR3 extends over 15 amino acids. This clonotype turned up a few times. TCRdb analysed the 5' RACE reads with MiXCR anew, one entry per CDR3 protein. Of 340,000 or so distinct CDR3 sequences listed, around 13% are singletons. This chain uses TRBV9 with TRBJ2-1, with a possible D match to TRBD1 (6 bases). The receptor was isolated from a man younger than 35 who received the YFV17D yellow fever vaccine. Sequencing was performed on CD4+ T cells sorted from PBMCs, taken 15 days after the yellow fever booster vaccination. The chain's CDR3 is CASSPSGTISSEQFF. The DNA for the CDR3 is TGTGCCAGCAGCCCCTCCGGGACAATAAGTAGTGAGCAGTTCTTC.